Listed here are 25 T cell receptor beta chains from one sample, sequenced in a study of OX40 agonist ivuxolimab in advanced cancers. Sequencing used immunoSEQ multiplex PCR; TCRdb keeps in-frame clones, though not all of them. The table has over 70,000 clones, 85% to 95% seen once. This material consisted of CD4+ or CD8+ T cells sorted from blood, taken in a trial of the OX40 agonist ivuxolimab. Source of these receptors: an adult with an advanced solid tumor such as melanoma, head and neck, liver or kidney cancer.

The chain has TRBV27 and TRBJ2-5; possible D gene TRBD1, 6 bases. The DNA matches TRBJ2-7 better at its end, which makes the J call doubtful. The CDR3 consists of 12 residues. Germline CDR1 is MNHEY and CDR2 is SMNVEV (reference sequence). The CDR3 DNA reads TGTGCCAGCAACAGGGCCACCTACGAGCAGTACTTC. It encodes CASNRATYEQYF.

The chain employs TRBV27 and TRBJ2-6; D is uncertain. CDR3 length: 15 residues. Germline V gives CDR1 MNHEY, CDR2 SMNVEV (reference sequence). The ends were cut back, 4 bases at V and 2 bases at J, with 9 bases in the middle. The CDR3 DNA reads TGTGCCAGCAGTTCAAAAGGACCTGGGGCCAACGTCCTGACTTTC. Translation: CASSSKGPGANVLTF.

This clone is a singleton in its sample. This chain joins TRBV18 and TRBJ1-6; D remains unclear. Germline CDR1 reads KGHSH; CDR2 reads LQKENI. Trimming left V 8 bases short and J 5 bases short, with 19 bases between. This CDR3 has 16 amino acids. The CDR3, as DNA: TGTGCCAGCCTAGGTGGCAGCCCCTCGGATAATTCACCCCTCCACTTT. Its protein product is CASLGGSPSDNSPLHF.

J is TRBJ2-1 and V is TRBV11-1, with 9 bases lining up with TRBD2. The CDR3 runs to 16 residues. CDR1 is SGHAT and CDR2 is FQDESV in the germline V gene (reference sequence). V shed 0 bases, J shed 7 bases, and the junction held 7 bases outside the gene matches. The CDR3 sequence is CASSLARSGRRNEQFF. CDR3 sequence (DNA): TGTGCCAGCAGCTTAGCGCGGAGCGGGAGGAGAAATGAGCAGTTCTTC.

V usage is TRBV4-1 and J usage is TRBJ2-7; TRBD1 is a possible D gene (6 bases). This CDR3 comprises 15 residues. Germline V CDR1 and CDR2: MGHRA, YSYEKL. V was trimmed by 0 bases and J by 4 bases, leaving 13 bases between them. The CDR3 loop is CASSQDPGAFYEQYF. DNA of the CDR3: TGCGCCAGCAGCCAAGACCCAGGGGCTTTTTACGAGCAGTACTTC.

This chain joins TRBV4-1 and TRBJ2-3, with no clear D. CDR3 size: 14 residues. The ends were cut back, 8 bases at V and 0 bases at J, with 12 bases in the middle. The V gene's germline CDR1 is MGHRA and CDR2 YSYEKL. CDR3 sequence (DNA): TGCGCCAGCGGGCACATCCAGAGCACAGATACGCAGTATTTT. Translation gives CASGHIQSTDTQYF.

The chain combines TRBV6-5 with TRBJ1-1; D possibly corresponds to TRBD1 (5 bases). Germline lookup yields CDR1 MNHEY and CDR2 SVGAGI. The CDR3 has 13 amino acids. With 6 bases removed from V and 1 base from J, the gap between germline ends came to 9 bases. Here the CDR3 DNA reads TGTGCCAGCAGACCCGGGGGGAACACTGAAGCTTTCTTT. Its protein product is CASRPGGNTEAFF.

The V and J genes are TRBV5-4 and TRBJ1-5, with a tentative D call TRBD1 (5 bases). CDR3 length equals 15 residues. V lost 0 bases to trimming and J lost 4 bases, with 11 bases between them. CDR1 SGHNT and CDR2 YYREEE come from the germline V gene (reference sequence). CDR3 protein: CASSLGQSPNQPQHF. The DNA of the CDR3 is TGTGCCAGCAGCTTGGGACAGAGCCCAAATCAGCCCCAGCATTTT.

This clone has only one observation. The chain has TRBV5-4 and TRBJ2-7; either TRBD1 or TRBD2 may supply D (5 bases each). There are 15 residues in the CDR3. Germline CDR1 SGHNT, CDR2 YYREEE (reference sequence). Trimming removed 0 bases at V and 3 bases at J, with 13 bases between. The DNA for the CDR3 is TGTGCCAGCAGCTTGGGGACGGGTGGGGGCTACGAGCAGTACTTC. Translating gives CASSLGTGGGYEQYF.

The DNA of the CDR3 is TGTGCCAGCAGCTTACTCGACTACTACGAGCAGTACTTC. Encoded protein: CASSLLDYYEQYF. The J gene is TRBJ2-7, the V gene TRBV7-8; D might be TRBD2 (5 bases). V gave up 2 bases and J gave up 3 bases, with 8 bases separating them. Germline V gene data show CDR1 as SGHVS and CDR2 as FQNEAQ. The CDR3 extends over 13 amino acids.

This chain joins TRBV4-1 and TRBJ1-6, with 8 bases that match TRBD1. The germline CDR1 and CDR2 sequences are MGHRA and YSYEKL. The CDR3 covers 15 residues. Losses at the gene ends were 2 bases for V and 9 bases for J; bases not matched to a gene: 6. The CDR3 region has the DNA TGCGCCAGCAGCCAACTGACAGGGGCTCGTTCACCCCTCCACTTT. This codes for CASSQLTGARSPLHF.

The chain carries TRBV6-5 and TRBJ2-7; D is undetermined. This CDR3 is 14 amino acids long. Germline V lookup: CDR1 MNHEY, CDR2 SVGAGI. Trimming removed 0 bases from V and 6 bases from J, with 12 bases in between. The CDR3 region has the DNA TGTGCCAGCAGTTACTCGAGTACCCATGTCGAGCAGTACTTC. Amino acid sequence: CASSYSSTHVEQYF.

The chain recombines TRBV5-4 with TRBJ2-7, with TRBD2 as a possible D gene (5 bases). V lost 4 bases and J lost 2, with 10 bases in between. Germline CDR1 and CDR2: SGHNT and YYREEE (reference sequence). The CDR3 extends over 13 amino acids. This chain's CDR3 is CASSRGSPYEQYF. The CDR3 DNA is TGTGCCAGCAGCCGTGGGAGCCCCTACGAGCAGTACTTC.

This clone was observed once. J is TRBJ2-7 and V is TRBV11-2, with 10 bases fitting TRBD1. Trimming took 4 bases from V and 4 from J; bases not matched to a gene: 7. The CDR3 has 15 residues. The germline V gene has CDR1 SGHAT and CDR2 FQNNGV. CDR3 sequence: CASSSGTGVSYEQYF. CDR3 nucleotide sequence: TGTGCCAGCAGCTCAGGGACAGGGGTATCGTACGAGCAGTACTTC.

This chain connects TRBV28 to TRBJ2-2; no firm D call. V lost 3 bases and J lost 6, with 5 bases in between. The CDR3 is 12 amino acids. CDR1 is MDHEN, CDR2 SYDVKM, per germline. The CDR3 coding sequence is TGTGCCAGCAGTTTCATCCCCGGGGAGCTGTTTTTT. This translates into CASSFIPGELFF.

The V gene is TRBV28, the J gene TRBJ2-7; the match to TRBD2 covers 11 bases. The germline gives CDR1 MDHEN, CDR2 SYDVKM. This CDR3 is built from 14 residues. With V trimmed by 6 bases and J by 5 bases, 6 bases remained unmatched. Here the CDR3 reads CASSVAGGPHEQYF. Here the CDR3 DNA reads TGTGCCAGCAGCGTAGCGGGAGGGCCCCACGAGCAGTACTTC.

The chain employs TRBV7-9 and TRBJ1-1, with D possibly TRBD1 on 6 matching bases. In germline, CDR1 is SEHNR, CDR2 FQNEAQ (reference sequence). The V end lost 8 bases, the J end lost 10 bases, and 17 bases lay between the germline ends. The CDR3 totals 12 residues. CDR3: CASRRGGAGAFF. The CDR3 DNA reads TGTGCCAGCCGTCGAGGGGGGGCTGGAGCTTTCTTT.

A few counts support this clone. The CDR3 is CASSLARGATEAFF. The CDR3, as DNA: TGTGCCAGCAGCTTGGCCAGGGGGGCCACTGAAGCTTTCTTT. The chain is built from TRBV5-4 and TRBJ1-1; 7 bases align to TRBD1. Germline trimming cut 0 bases from V and 4 bases from J; bases unmatched to any gene: 3. Looked up from germline, CDR1 is SGHNT and CDR2 is YYREEE (reference sequence). The CDR3 extends over 14 amino acids. Filled out from reference TRBV5-4 and TRBJ1-1, the complete variable domain reads ETGVTQSPTHLIKTRGQQVTLRCSSQSGHNTVSWYQQALGQGPQFIFQYYREEENGRGNFPPRFSGLQFPNYSSELNVNALELDDSALYLCASSLARGATEAFFGQGTRLTVV.

The V gene is TRBV19, the J gene TRBJ1-5, with 9 bases lining up with TRBD1. Germline CDR1 reads LNHDA; CDR2 reads SQIVND (reference sequence). This CDR3 has 16 residues. The V segment lost 6 bases and the J segment 3 bases; nucleotides outside the gene matches: 9. CDR3 in DNA: TGTGCCAGTAGCTTGGACAGGGGAATTCCCAATCAGCCCCAGCATTTT. As protein: CASSLDRGIPNQPQHF.

The chain recombines TRBV9 with TRBJ1-2; D not resolved. The germline V and J ends were trimmed by 7 bases and 1 base, with 5 bases remaining between them. Germline V gene sequence: CDR1 SGDLS, CDR2 YYNGEE. The CDR3 totals 11 residues. CDR3 sequence (DNA): TGTGCCAGCGTTGGTAACTATGGCTACACCTTC. Protein sequence: CASVGNYGYTF.

Concerning this clone: Relative to the germline gene, one junction end is altered; a read error may explain this. The CDR3 nucleotides read TGCGCCAGCAGCCAAGCCACAAATACGCAGTATTTT. Amino acids: CASSQATNTQYF. The chain uses TRBV4-1 and TRBJ2-3; no reliable D call. The CDR3 consists of 12 residues. Germline lookup yields CDR1 MGHRA and CDR2 YSYEKL.

The V call is TRBV27, the J call TRBJ2-3, with D perhaps matching TRBD1 (5 bases). Germline CDR1 MNHEY, CDR2 SMNVEV (reference sequence). Trimming cost V 4 bases and J 1 base, with 15 bases left between them. The CDR3 runs to 16 residues. CDR3 sequence reads: CASSSWTSRGTDTQYF. The CDR3 DNA is TGTGCCAGCAGTTCCTGGACATCAAGAGGCACAGATACGCAGTATTTT.

The rearrangement uses TRBV5-6 and TRBJ2-7, with TRBD1 as a possible D gene (5 bases). V dropped 0 bases and J dropped 4 bases, with 5 bases sitting between them. In germline, CDR1 is SGHDT, CDR2 YYEEEE. The CDR3 contains 12 residues. The chain's CDR3 is CASSLEGYEQYF. The DNA for the CDR3 is TGTGCCAGCAGCTTGGAGGGGTACGAGCAGTACTTC.

The genes are TRBV19 and TRBJ1-1; D is uncertain. V was cut by 7 bases and J by 1 base, with 13 bases left in between. CDR1 LNHDA and CDR2 SQIVND come from the germline V gene (reference sequence). This CDR3 is built from 14 residues. The CDR3 nucleotides are TGTGCCAGTACCGTCGCCCGTGGGAACACTGAAGCTTTCTTT. This codes for CASTVARGNTEAFF. The whole variable domain, filled in from reference TRBV19 and TRBJ1-1, reads DGGITQSPKYLFRKEGQNVTLSCEQNLNHDAMYWYRQDPGQGLRLIYYSQIVNDFQKGDIAEGYSVSREKKESFPLTVTSAQKNPTAFYLCASTVARGNTEAFFGQGTRLTVV.

This chain connects TRBV7-3 to TRBJ2-1; either TRBD1 or TRBD2 may fit D (6 bases each). CDR3 length: 15 amino acids. Trimming cost V 0 bases and J 4 bases, with 10 bases left between them. The germline V gene encodes CDR1 SGHTA and CDR2 FQGTGA. The DNA for the CDR3 is TGTGCCAGCAGCTTAACCGGGGGCCTATACAATGAGCAGTTCTTC. It specifies CASSLTGGLYNEQFF.